These T cell receptor beta chains were read from a single sample in a study of blood T cell repertoires in COVID-19. Data came from immunoSEQ multiplex PCR; TCRdb stores just in-frame clones and leaves some out. Here the sample spans 250,000 to 300,000 clones, over 85% being singletons. What was sequenced was PBMCs or T cells enriched from blood (not recorded which). The receptors come from an older woman who had recovered from COVID-19. Both conserved end residues are part of each CDR3. Each record gives: J gene, V gene, clone size, D gene, CDR3 DNA, CDR3 protein. A D gene is named only where the DNA matches it firmly. Size is stated for part of the rows, as once, few or many counts, or as a class when the clone is expanded.

>TRBJ2-5|TRBV6-5|NA|TRBD2
TGTGCCAGCAATCCGGGACTAGCGGGGACCGATTTATACTTC
CASNPGLAGTDLYF
>TRBJ2-5|TRBV5-5|NA|NA
TGTGCCAGCAGCCTCTGGAGTGAAGAGACCCAGTACTTC
CASSLWSEETQYF
>TRBJ1-6|TRBV7-3|NA|NA
TGTGCCAGCAGCTTAAACGGTTTTTCACCCCTCCACTTT
CASSLNGFSPLHF
>TRBJ1-1|TRBV19|NA|NA
TGTGCCAGTAGTATAGACCAGGGGCTGAACACTGAAGCTTTCTTT
CASSIDQGLNTEAFF
>TRBJ2-1|TRBV15|NA|TRBD2
TGTGCCACCAGCGGCCGGGCCGGGAGGGGTGAGCAGTTCTTC
CATSGRAGRGEQFF
>TRBJ2-5|TRBV2|NA|TRBD2
TGTGCCAGCAGGAATAGCGGGAGGGCCTGGGAGACCCAGTACTTC
CASRNSGRAWETQYF
>TRBJ2-2|TRBV4-1|NA|TRBD2
TGCGCCAGCAGCCAAGAGCGGGGGGGCCGTGGCACCGGGGAGCTGTTTTTT
CASSQERGGRGTGELFF
>TRBJ1-3|TRBV25-1|NA|NA
TGTGCCAGCAGTGAGCCAACGGGTTCGCAAGGAAACACCATATATTTT
CASSEPTGSQGNTIYF
>TRBJ2-7|TRBV10-3|NA|NA
TGTGCCATCAGTGTATTAAGACAGGAAACCGTCTCCTACGAGCAGTACTTC
CAISVLRQETVSYEQYF
>TRBJ1-1|TRBV6-5|NA|NA
TGTGCCAGCAGTTACCGGACAGAGAACACTGAAGCTTTCTTT
CASSYRTENTEAFF
>TRBJ1-1|TRBV7-9|NA|TRBD1
TGTGCCAGCAGCTTAGCCGGGACAGGGGAGGATTTCTTT
CASSLAGTGEDFF
>TRBJ1-2|TRBV28|NA|TRBD1
TGTGCCAGCAGTTTATGGACAGGGAAGGATGGCTACACCTTC
CASSLWTGKDGYTF
>TRBJ1-1|TRBV28|NA|TRBD1
TGTGCCAGCAGGACGACAGGGGGCCACACTGAAGCTTTCTTT
CASRTTGGHTEAFF
>TRBJ2-3|TRBV12-3/TRBV12-4|NA|NA
TGTGCCAGCAGTTTACCCGGGGCAGATACGCAGTATTTT
CASSLPGADTQYF
>TRBJ2-2|TRBV10-1|NA|TRBD2
TGCGCCACTATGGGAGGGAATGCCGGGGAGCTGTTTTTT
CATMGGNAGELFF
>TRBJ1-2|TRBV10-3|once|TRBD1
TGTGCCATCAGAGAGGGGACAGCTACTAACTATGGCTACACCTTC
CAIREGTATNYGYTF
>TRBJ1-1|TRBV28|NA|NA
TGTGCCAGCAGTCCCTGGACAACGGAATTTGAAGCTTTCTTT
CASSPWTTEFEAFF
>TRBJ2-1|TRBV15|NA|NA
TGTGCCACCAGCACCGACTCGCGGACCTACAATGAGCAGTTCTTC
CATSTDSRTYNEQFF
>TRBJ1-3|TRBV3-1/TRBV3-2|NA|NA
TGTGCCAGCGCGAACTCTGGAAACACCATATATTTT
CASANSGNTIYF
>TRBJ1-1|TRBV7-2|NA|NA
TGTGCCAGCAGCCAACAGGAGAACACTGAAGCTTTCTTT
CASSQQENTEAFF
>TRBJ1-2|TRBV19|NA|TRBD1
TGTGCCAGTAGCGCTGACAGGGTATTGCTCTATGGCTACACCTTC
CASSADRVLLYGYTF
>TRBJ2-5|TRBV27|NA|TRBD1
TGTGCCAGCAGTCCAAGGGACAGGGGGCCACCAGAGACCCAGTACTTC
CASSPRDRGPPETQYF
>TRBJ1-4|TRBV2|NA|NA
TGTGCCAGCAGTATTGTCCTTGAAAAACTGTTTTTT
CASSIVLEKLFF
>TRBJ1-5|TRBV6-4|NA|NA
TGTGCCAGCAGTGTAACGGGAGATCAGCCCCAGCATTTT
CASSVTGDQPQHF
>TRBJ2-5|TRBV2|NA|NA
TGTGCCAGCATCCCGGGGGAGGACCAAGAGACCCAGTACTTC
CASIPGEDQETQYF
>TRBJ1-3|TRBV5-5|NA|NA
TGTGCCAGCAGCACGACAGGCTCTGGAAACACCATATATTTT
CASSTTGSGNTIYF
>TRBJ2-5|TRBV5-8|few|NA
TGTGCCAGCAGCTGGGGGACTTCTCTGCAGACCCAGTACTTC
CASSWGTSLQTQYF
>TRBJ2-3|TRBV7-9|NA|NA
TGTGCCAGCATGGGGTGGGGGCGCACAGATACGCAGTATTTT
CASMGWGRTDTQYF
>TRBJ2-5|TRBV5-1|once|NA
TGCGCCAGCAGCTTCGAAGAGACCCAGTACTTC
CASSFEETQYF
>TRBJ1-1|TRBV7-2|NA|NA
TGTGCCAGCAGCTTAATTGGCGATGGCGGAGCTTTCTTT
CASSLIGDGGAFF
>TRBJ1-4|TRBV11-2|NA|TRBD1
TGTGCCAGCAGATTTACAGGGGATGAAAAACTGTTTTTT
CASRFTGDEKLFF
>TRBJ2-1|TRBV24-1|NA|TRBD1
TGTGCCACCAGTGACCCGGGACAGGGGGTCTATGAGCAGTTCTTC
CATSDPGQGVYEQFF
>TRBJ2-5|TRBV19|NA|TRBD1
TGTGCCAGTAGTATCCGAGGACAGGGAGAGACCCAGTACTTC
CASSIRGQGETQYF
>TRBJ1-1|TRBV28|once|NA
TGTGCCAGCAGTGCGCTCGTCGCTGAAGCTTTCTTT
CASSALVAEAFF
>TRBJ2-2|TRBV2|NA|TRBD1
TGTGCCAGCACTCGGGACAGGGGGGGTCCCGGGGAGCTGTTTTTT
CASTRDRGGPGELFF
>TRBJ2-5|TRBV5-1|NA|TRBD2
TGCGCCAGCACCCCTGGGGTAGCGGGCCAAGAGACCCAGTACTTC
CASTPGVAGQETQYF
>TRBJ1-4|TRBV28|once|NA
TGTGCCAGCAGTTCGGGCAGCGGGGCCCTTTATGAAAAACTGTTTTTT
CASSSGSGALYEKLFF
>TRBJ2-3|TRBV5-1|NA|NA
TGCGCCAGCAGCTTTGCTGGCGGCTCTAGCACAGATACGCAGTATTTT
CASSFAGGSSTDTQYF
>TRBJ2-1|TRBV6-4|NA|NA
TGTGCCAGCAGTGAACTTATCTACAATGAGCAGTTCTTC
CASSELIYNEQFF
>TRBJ1-4|TRBV30|NA|TRBD1
TGTGCCTGGGGAAAGGGACAGGGGGAAGAAAAACTGTTTTTT
CAWGKGQGEEKLFF
>TRBJ2-5|TRBV11-3|NA|NA
TGTGCCAGCAGCCCCTCAGGGTTTCAAGAGACCCAGTACTTC
CASSPSGFQETQYF
>TRBJ1-5|TRBV5-5|once|NA
TGTGCCAGCAGCCCTGGGGGGGTTGATCAGCCCCAGCATTTT
CASSPGGVDQPQHF
>TRBJ1-2|TRBV19|NA|TRBD1
TGTGCCAGTGAACAGGGGGTTCGGAGCTACACCTTC
CASEQGVRSYTF
>TRBJ2-7|TRBV3-1/TRBV3-2|NA|NA
TGTGCCAGCAGCCAAGATCGGTGGGAGCGAGCAAACCCATACGAGCAGTACTTC
CASSQDRWERANPYEQYF
>TRBJ2-3|TRBV6-4|NA|NA
TGTGCCAGCGCGAGGGGGGAGGGAACAGATACGCAGTATTTT
CASARGEGTDTQYF
>TRBJ2-2|TRBV7-9|NA|NA
TGTGCCAGCAGCTTACAGGATCTAGCCGGCACCGGGGAGCTGTTTTTT
CASSLQDLAGTGELFF
>TRBJ1-1|TRBV19|NA|NA
TGTGCCAGTAGTATAGACGGGGTGGGCCTCACTGAAGCTTTCTTT
CASSIDGVGLTEAFF
>TRBJ2-7|TRBV5-6|NA|NA
TGTGCCAGCAGCTCCTTTCGACAGAGTGGAACCTACGAGCAGTACTTC
CASSSFRQSGTYEQYF
>TRBJ2-7|TRBV19|NA|TRBD1
TGTGCCAGTAGTCCCGGGACAGGGGTTCTGCAGTACTTC
CASSPGTGVLQYF
>TRBJ1-5|TRBV5-4|NA|NA
TGTGCCAGCAGTCACCAGGGGAATCAGCCCCAGCATTTT
CASSHQGNQPQHF
>TRBJ1-2|TRBV2|once|TRBD1
TGTGCCAGCAGTCAAGGACAGGGGGGCGACTATGGCTACACCTTC
CASSQGQGGDYGYTF
>TRBJ1-2|TRBV11-2|NA|TRBD1
TGTGCCAGCAGCTTAGGGGGACAGGCCTCACACTATGGCTACACCTTC
CASSLGGQASHYGYTF
>TRBJ2-5|TRBV6-5|NA|TRBD1
TGTGCCAGCACCCCACAGGGACAGGGGGCAGAGACCCAGTACTTC
CASTPQGQGAETQYF
>TRBJ2-2|TRBV19|NA|TRBD2
TGTGCCAGTAGACCGGGACTAGCGGGAGGGCCGGACACCGGGGAGCTGTTTTTT
CASRPGLAGGPDTGELFF
>TRBJ1-2|TRBV5-1|NA|TRBD1
TGCGCCAGCAGCTTCGGACAGGGGACCCCAAAGAACTATGGCTACACCTTC
CASSFGQGTPKNYGYTF
>TRBJ2-2|TRBV6-5|NA|NA
TGTGCCAGCAGAAGTAGGGGTACCGGGGAGCTGTTTTTT
CASRSRGTGELFF
>TRBJ2-1|TRBV7-9|NA|NA
TGTGCCAGCAGCTCTGCCTACCCGGGGGATGAGCAGTTCTTC
CASSSAYPGDEQFF
>TRBJ1-1|TRBV6-5|NA|NA
TGTGCCAGCAGTTCCCCCCGGGAACGAGCTGAAGCTTTCTTT
CASSSPRERAEAFF
>TRBJ1-2|TRBV27|NA|TRBD1
TGTGCCAGCAGTTTATCTATGGGGACAGGGATAACCTATGGCTACACCTTC
CASSLSMGTGITYGYTF
>TRBJ2-5|TRBV25-1|NA|NA
TGTTCCACAGCGGGCGAGGAGACCCAGTACTTC
CSTAGEETQYF